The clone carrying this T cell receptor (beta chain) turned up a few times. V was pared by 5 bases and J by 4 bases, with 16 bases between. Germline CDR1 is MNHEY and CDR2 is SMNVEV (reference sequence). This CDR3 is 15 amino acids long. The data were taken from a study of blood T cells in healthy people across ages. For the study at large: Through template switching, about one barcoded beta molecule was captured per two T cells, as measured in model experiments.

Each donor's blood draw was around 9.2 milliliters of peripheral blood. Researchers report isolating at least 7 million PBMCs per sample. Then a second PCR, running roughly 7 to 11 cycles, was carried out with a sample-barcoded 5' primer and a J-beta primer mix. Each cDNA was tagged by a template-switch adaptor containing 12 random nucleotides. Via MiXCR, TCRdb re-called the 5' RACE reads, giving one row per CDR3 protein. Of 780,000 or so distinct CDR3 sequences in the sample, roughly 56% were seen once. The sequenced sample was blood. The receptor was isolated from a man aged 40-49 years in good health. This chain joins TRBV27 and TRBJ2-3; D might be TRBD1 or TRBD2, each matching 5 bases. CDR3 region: CASSPRDRGADTQYF. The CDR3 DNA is TGTGCCAGCAGTCCCCGGGACCGAGGCGCAGATACGCAGTATTTT.